A selection of T cell receptor beta chains follows, all from one sample in a study of blood T cell repertoires in COVID-19. Generated by immunoSEQ multiplex PCR, the TCRdb table keeps only in-frame clones and is missing some. The sample shows fewer than 70,000 clones, around 90% of them seen only once. The specimen was peripheral blood. The receptors shown here come from a human donor in a cohort sampled during active COVID-19. Each CDR3 is given with its conserved first and last residue. A D gene is named only where the DNA matches it firmly. Only part of the rows carry a size: once, few, many, or a class if the clone is expanded.

>TRBJ2-3|TRBV5-1|-|-
TGCGCCAGCAGCTTGCTGGGGGGGGGCCCAGATACGCAGTATTTT
CASSLLGGGPDTQYF
>TRBJ1-1|TRBV7-9|-|TRBD1
TGTGCCAGCAGCTTAGTCGGGACAGGTAACACTGAAGCTTTCTTT
CASSLVGTGNTEAFF
>TRBJ2-1|TRBV5-6|once|TRBD2
TGTGCCAGCATCCAACTAGCGGGTATCTACAATGAGCAGTTCTTC
CASIQLAGIYNEQFF
>TRBJ2-2|TRBV7-2|-|-
TGTGCCAGCAGCTTAGGGAGGCGGAACACCGGGGAGCTGTTTTTT
CASSLGRRNTGELFF
>TRBJ1-3|TRBV19|once|-
TGTGCCACCACCTCTAGCTCTGGAAACACCATATATTTT
CATTSSSGNTIYF
>TRBJ1-3|TRBV6-1|-|TRBD1
TGTGCCAGCAGTGATCAACAGGGGAGCTCTGGAAACACCATATATTTT
CASSDQQGSSGNTIYF
>TRBJ2-2|TRBV2|-|TRBD2
TGTGCCAGCAGGGGAGGGTCCCAAAGCACCGGGGAGCTGTTTTTT
CASRGGSQSTGELFF
>TRBJ2-7|TRBV5-1|-|-
TGCGCCAGCAGCTTGACCCCCCAAACAGTCCACGAGCAGTACTTC
CASSLTPQTVHEQYF
>TRBJ2-6|TRBV2|-|-
TGTGCCAGCAGGCGCATAGCACAGGGTAGGGGCTCTGGGGCCAACGTCCTGACTTTC
CASRRIAQGRGSGANVLTF
>TRBJ1-1|TRBV11-2|-|-
TGTGCCAGCAGCCAGAGGGTAGGAGCTTTCTTT
CASSQRVGAFF
>TRBJ1-6|TRBV10-2|-|TRBD1
TGCGCCAGCAGTGAGACTTCCGGGACAGGGGGCAATAATTCACCCCTCCACTTT
CASSETSGTGGNNSPLHF
>TRBJ2-7|TRBV3-1/TRBV3-2|-|-
TGTGCCAGCAGCCAAGAATGGGTATCCCGGGGCGAGCAGTACTTC
CASSQEWVSRGEQYF
>TRBJ2-7|TRBV7-9|-|-
TGTGCCAGCAGCTTAGTTACAGAACCCTACGAGCAGTACTTC
CASSLVTEPYEQYF
>TRBJ1-3|TRBV7-7|-|-
TGTGCCAGCAGTCCAGGATTGGGAAACACCATATATTTT
CASSPGLGNTIYF
>TRBJ2-1|TRBV7-2|-|TRBD1
TGTGCCAGCAGCTTAGGGGCCGGGACAGGGTCCCTCAATGAGCAGTTCTTC
CASSLGAGTGSLNEQFF
>TRBJ1-1|TRBV2|few|-
TGTGCCAGCAGACAGGCCAACATGAACACTGAAGCTTTCTTT
CASRQANMNTEAFF
>TRBJ2-3|TRBV20-1|-|-
TGCAGTGCCCTTTTGACAGATACGCAGTATTTT
CSALLTDTQYF
>TRBJ2-3|TRBV11-2|-|TRBD2
TGTGCCAGCAGCCCTCTAGCGGGGGCCCGCACAGATACGCAGTATTTT
CASSPLAGARTDTQYF
>TRBJ1-5|TRBV2|-|TRBD1
TGTGCCAGCAGTGGGGGACAGGGCCGAAATCAGCCCCAGCATTTT
CASSGGQGRNQPQHF
>TRBJ2-2|TRBV7-3|-|TRBD2
TGTGCCAGCAGCCTTAGCGGGAGGAACACCGGGGAGCTGTTTTTT
CASSLSGRNTGELFF
>TRBJ2-2|TRBV21-1|-|-
TGTGCCAGCAGCCCAAAGAGGGTGCGGGAAGTCCCCGGGGAGCTGTTTTTT
CASSPKRVREVPGELFF
>TRBJ2-7|TRBV6-6|-|-
TGTGCCAGCAGTTACTCGGCGGGCGACTACGAGCAGTACTTC
CASSYSAGDYEQYF
>TRBJ1-1|TRBV11-2|-|TRBD1
TGTGCCAGCAGCTTAGTGGGGACAGGGCCAATGAACACTGAAGCTTTCTTT
CASSLVGTGPMNTEAFF
>TRBJ2-7|TRBV5-5|-|TRBD2
TGTGCCAGCAGCTTCACTACTAGCGGATACTACGAGCAGTACTTC
CASSFTTSGYYEQYF
>TRBJ1-4|TRBV6-2/TRBV6-3|-|TRBD1
TGTGCCAGCAGTTTATACCAGGGGGACGAAAAACTGTTTTTT
CASSLYQGDEKLFF
>TRBJ1-1|TRBV19|-|-
TGTGCCAGTAGTATTGGGAGGGGCACTGAAGCTTTCTTT
CASSIGRGTEAFF
>TRBJ2-5|TRBV24-1|-|TRBD2
TGTGCCACTAGCGGGAGGGCCGGGGAGACCCAGTACTTC
CATSGRAGETQYF
>TRBJ2-7|TRBV11-1|-|-
TGTGCCAGCAGCTTTACCCGGAGCTCCTCCTACGAGCAGTACTTC
CASSFTRSSSYEQYF
>TRBJ2-1|TRBV7-2|once|TRBD2
TGTGCCAGCAGCTCTATAGCGGGGGGGCCAGCTGAGCAGTTCTTC
CASSSIAGGPAEQFF
>TRBJ1-6|TRBV21-1|few|-
TGTGCCAGCAGCCGCCGTCCCGGGACAGGGTCACTGTTTTATTCACCCCTCCACTTT
CASSRRPGTGSLFYSPLHF
>TRBJ1-1|TRBV12-3/TRBV12-4|-|-
TGTGCCAGCAGCCCCGGGAGGAACACTGAAGCTTTCTTT
CASSPGRNTEAFF
>TRBJ1-1|TRBV15|-|TRBD1
TGTGCCACCAGCAGACTCCGGGACAGGAACACTGAAGCTTTCTTT
CATSRLRDRNTEAFF
>TRBJ1-2|TRBV6-5|-|TRBD1
TGTGCCAGCAGTTCCAGACAGGGGAACTATGGCTACACCTTC
CASSSRQGNYGYTF
>TRBJ2-1|TRBV6-6|once|-
TGTGCCAGCAAAGGCGGTGTTTTAGGGGGGGCGGGTGAGCAGTTCTTC
CASKGGVLGGAGEQFF
>TRBJ1-2|TRBV29-1|-|TRBD1
TGCAGCGTGGAAGGCCTATCCACAGGGGCGTGGGAGGGCTACACCTTC
CSVEGLSTGAWEGYTF
>TRBJ1-1|TRBV5-1|-|-
TGCGCCAGCAGCTCCCAGGGTGCAGGGGACACTGAAGCTTTCTTT
CASSSQGAGDTEAFF
>TRBJ1-4|TRBV18|-|TRBD1
TGTGCCAGCTCACCGGACAGGGACGAAAAACTGTTTTTT
CASSPDRDEKLFF
>TRBJ1-2|TRBV30|few|-
TGTGCCTGGAGTGGGGTCGGACATGCCACCTTC
CAWSGVGHATF
>TRBJ2-3|TRBV7-2|-|-
TGTGCCAGCAGCCCTAGGATTTCTAGCACAGATACGCAGTATTTT
CASSPRISSTDTQYF
>TRBJ1-2|TRBV19|-|-
TGTGCCAGTCGCTATCTCGAGGCAGCGAGCAACTATGGCTACACCTTC
CASRYLEAASNYGYTF
>TRBJ2-1|TRBV11-2|-|TRBD2
TGTGCCAGCAGCTGGACTAGCGGGGGTTACAATGAGCAGTTCTTC
CASSWTSGGYNEQFF
>TRBJ2-1|TRBV24-1|-|TRBD2
TGTGCCACCAGTAAATCGGGGGGAAGGACCAATGAGCAGTTCTTC
CATSKSGGRTNEQFF
>TRBJ2-6|TRBV2|-|TRBD2
TGTGCCAGCACCCGGGAGGGGATAACTACTGGGGCCAACGTCCTGACTTTC
CASTREGITTGANVLTF
>TRBJ2-1|TRBV3-1/TRBV3-2|few|-
TGTGCCAGCAGCCAAGGAAGGGACAACGGGGTGTGGAGGCAGTTCTTC
CASSQGRDNGVWRQFF
>TRBJ2-7|TRBV18|-|TRBD1
TGTGCCAGCTCTCAGACAGGGGCCGAGAACGAGCAGTACTTC
CASSQTGAENEQYF